Reported below is one T cell receptor beta chain. The ends were cut back, 1 base at V and 8 bases at J, with 10 bases in the middle. Germline V gene sequence: CDR1 SGHTS, CDR2 YDEGEE. This CDR3 has 13 amino acids. This entry is derived from a study of blood T cell repertoires in COVID-19. Clones were sequenced by immunoSEQ multiplex PCR, and TCRdb holds only the in-frame ones, with some missing. The sample carries 300,000 to 350,000 clones, roughly 90% recorded once. The clonotype comes from a woman aged 30 to 39 who had been exposed to COVID-19. The chain couples TRBV5-8 to TRBJ2-1; D gene unclear. The sample taken for sequencing was PBMCs or T cells enriched from blood (not recorded which). The DNA for the CDR3 is TGTGCCAGCAGCTTGTTAGTTTTCGATGAGCAGTTCTTC. Protein: CASSLLVFDEQFF.